These T cell receptor beta chains were read from a single sample in a study of naive and memory T cell subsets. TCRdb re-analysed the UMI-ligation and nested PCR reads in MiXCR, keeping a single row per CDR3 protein. The sample shows about 90,000 distinct CDR3 sequences, about 7% of them seen only once. The specimen sequenced was central memory CD4+ T cells from blood. These receptors came from a human donor in good health. Each CDR3 is given with its conserved first and last residue. D genes are given only for firm matches. Rows may omit the clone size; those that give it use once, few, many or a size class.

d_gene: .; v_gene: TRBV30; j_gene: TRBJ2-7; abundance: few; len: 12; CDR3aa: CAWSNQGYEQYF; CDR3nt: TGTGCCTGGAGTAACCAGGGGTACGAGCAGTACTTC
d_gene: TRBD2; v_gene: TRBV4-3; j_gene: TRBJ2-3; abundance: many; len: 19; CDR3aa: CASSRCPGLAGVGTDTQYF; CDR3nt: TGCGCCAGCAGCCGATGTCCAGGACTAGCGGGAGTAGGCACAGATACGCAGTATTTT
d_gene: TRBD1; v_gene: TRBV7-9; j_gene: TRBJ2-5; abundance: many; len: 16; CDR3aa: CASSVRDRAYQETQYF; CDR3nt: TGTGCCAGCAGCGTTCGAGACAGGGCCTACCAAGAGACCCAGTACTTC
d_gene: .; v_gene: TRBV29-1; j_gene: TRBJ2-3; abundance: few; len: 15; CDR3aa: CSVGGLQGGTDTQYF; CDR3nt: TGCAGCGTGGGTGGACTCCAGGGCGGCACAGATACGCAGTATTTT
d_gene: .; v_gene: TRBV7-2; j_gene: TRBJ2-5; abundance: many; len: 13; CDR3aa: CASYPGGGETQYF; CDR3nt: TGTGCCAGCTACCCCGGGGGCGGGGAGACCCAGTACTTC
d_gene: TRBD2; v_gene: TRBV30; j_gene: TRBJ2-1; abundance: many; len: 16; CDR3aa: CACGPGTSVTYNEQFF; CDR3nt: TGTGCCTGCGGGCCCGGGACTAGCGTGACCTACAATGAGCAGTTCTTC
d_gene: .; v_gene: TRBV10-3; j_gene: TRBJ2-7; abundance: few; len: 12; CDR3aa: CASRSAGEEQYF; CDR3nt: TGTGCTTCCCGGTCGGCAGGGGAGGAGCAGTACTTC
d_gene: TRBD2; v_gene: TRBV15; j_gene: TRBJ2-7; abundance: .; len: 15; CDR3aa: CATSPTSGGSYEQYF; CDR3nt: TGTGCCACCAGCCCAACTAGCGGGGGGTCCTACGAGCAGTACTTC
d_gene: .; v_gene: TRBV30; j_gene: TRBJ1-2; abundance: .; len: 14; CDR3aa: CAWRTQPYFYGYTF; CDR3nt: TGTGCCTGGAGGACTCAGCCATACTTCTATGGCTACACCTTC
d_gene: TRBD2; v_gene: TRBV5-4; j_gene: TRBJ2-3; abundance: few; len: 14; CDR3aa: CASSSGLLGDTQYF; CDR3nt: TGTGCCAGCAGCTCGGGACTACTCGGTGATACGCAGTATTTT
d_gene: .; v_gene: TRBV20-1; j_gene: TRBJ1-5; abundance: many; len: 13; CDR3aa: CSARSGRAQPQHF; CDR3nt: TGCAGTGCTAGAAGCGGAAGGGCCCAGCCCCAGCATTTT
d_gene: TRBD1; v_gene: TRBV11-1; j_gene: TRBJ2-7; abundance: many; len: 15; CDR3aa: CASSLAGTGSTGQYF; CDR3nt: TGTGCCAGCAGCTTAGCCGGGACAGGGAGTACGGGGCAGTACTTC
d_gene: .; v_gene: TRBV5-6; j_gene: TRBJ1-1; abundance: many; len: 13; CDR3aa: CASSFALNTEAFF; CDR3nt: TGTGCCAGCAGCTTCGCCCTGAACACTGAAGCTTTCTTT
d_gene: .; v_gene: TRBV7-9; j_gene: TRBJ1-2; abundance: .; len: 13; CDR3aa: CASSSTGSYGYTF; CDR3nt: TGTGCCAGCAGCTCCACCGGCTCCTATGGCTACACCTTC
d_gene: TRBD1; v_gene: TRBV20-1; j_gene: TRBJ1-6; abundance: many; len: 13; CDR3aa: CSAPRDRNSPLHF; CDR3nt: TGCAGTGCGCCCCGGGACAGGAATTCACCCCTCCACTTT
d_gene: .; v_gene: TRBV3-1; j_gene: TRBJ1-6; abundance: many; len: 15; CDR3aa: CASSQGRGAQSPLHF; CDR3nt: TGTGCCAGCAGCCAAGGTCGCGGGGCCCAATCACCCCTCCACTTT
d_gene: .; v_gene: TRBV24-1; j_gene: TRBJ1-2; abundance: .; len: 14; CDR3aa: CATSDRTDNYGYTF; CDR3nt: TGTGCCACCAGTGATCGAACAGATAACTATGGCTACACCTTC
d_gene: .; v_gene: TRBV18; j_gene: TRBJ2-5; abundance: many; len: 12; CDR3aa: CASSPLADTQYF; CDR3nt: TGTGCCAGCTCACCACTAGCGGATACCCAGTACTTC
d_gene: .; v_gene: TRBV11-3; j_gene: TRBJ2-2; abundance: many; len: 12; CDR3aa: CASSQDRGKLFF; CDR3nt: TGTGCCAGCAGCCAGGACCGCGGGAAGCTGTTTTTT
d_gene: .; v_gene: TRBV20-1; j_gene: TRBJ2-3; abundance: .; len: 14; CDR3aa: CSARRRAGTDTQYF; CDR3nt: TGCAGTGCTAGGAGGCGGGCCGGCACAGATACGCAGTATTTT
d_gene: TRBD1; v_gene: TRBV24-1; j_gene: TRBJ2-7; abundance: many; len: 14; CDR3aa: CAVSLGQGADEQYF; CDR3nt: TGTGCCGTGTCTTTGGGACAGGGGGCCGACGAGCAGTACTTC
d_gene: TRBD2; v_gene: TRBV20-1; j_gene: TRBJ2-6; abundance: many; len: 16; CDR3aa: CSADGLADSGANVLTF; CDR3nt: TGCAGTGCCGACGGACTAGCTGACTCTGGGGCCAACGTCCTGACTTTC
d_gene: TRBD2; v_gene: TRBV28; j_gene: TRBJ2-3; abundance: .; len: 16; CDR3aa: CASSITSGRGVYTQYF; CDR3nt: TGTGCCAGCAGCATTACTAGCGGGAGGGGGGTATATACGCAGTATTTT
d_gene: .; v_gene: TRBV19; j_gene: TRBJ1-5; abundance: many; len: 14; CDR3aa: CASSISRMNQPQHF; CDR3nt: TGTGCCAGTAGTATAAGTCGGATGAATCAGCCCCAGCATTTT